The entry that follows covers one T cell receptor beta chain sequence. The antigen remains undetermined. The data belong to a study of shared clonotypes between healthy human individuals. Whole-study findings and limits: Investigators expected sequencing depth to affect clonotype sharing among donors. Specimens sampled were limited to blood, with tissue repertoires likely differing.

Original handling: Junction-only sequences without quality scores came from ImmunoSEQ, so filtering differed. Repertoires were generated with immunoSEQ multiplex PCR, while TCRdb's copy carries only in-frame clones and drops some. D and trimming come from the DNA, and the V and J calls and clone size come from that table. The table has around 2.5 million clones, 93% seen once; the top ten hold approximately 0.36%. This clonotype was obtained from a man aged 18 to 35 in good health. Some clones in this sample may be carry-over from other donors' samples. Sequenced: naive CD4+ T cells from PBMCs. The subset: CD45RA+ positively selected.

CDR3 DNA: TGTGCCAGCAGCTTTACAGGGGGCCTGGGGTATGGCTACACCTTC. Translated, it gives CASSFTGGLGYGYTF. This chain uses TRBV11-2 with TRBJ1-2; TRBD1 agrees at 9 bases. CDR3 size: 15 residues. Trimming cost V 3 bases and J 5 bases; bases outside gene matches: 7. Per the germline V gene, CDR1 is SGHAT and CDR2 is FQNNGV.